These 2 T cell receptor beta chains originate from one sample sequenced in a study of T cell responses to AZD1222 COVID-19 vaccine. The protocol was immunoSEQ multiplex PCR, while the TCRdb copy is restricted to in-frame clones and leaves out a portion. Of about 170,000 clones in the sample, 87% were seen once. The sample consisted of peripheral blood, taken 28 days after the second AZD1222 dose. The source of these receptors is an adult who received the AZD1222 COVID-19 vaccine.

The J gene is TRBJ2-3, the V gene TRBV11-2, with TRBD1 as a possible D gene (5 bases). Germline V CDR1 and CDR2: SGHAT, FQNNGV. CDR3 length: 15 residues. V was shortened by 2 bases and J by 4 bases, with 13 bases between the two germline ends. Here the CDR3 DNA reads TGTGCCAGCAGCTTAACAGGCAGCCAGGCAGATACGCAGTATTTT. Residues: CASSLTGSQADTQYF.

The V and J genes are TRBV25-1 and TRBJ2-3, with D perhaps given as TRBD1 or TRBD2 (6 bases each). The CDR3 has 15 amino acids. V was trimmed by 1 base and J by 5 bases, leaving 13 bases between them. The germline V gene has CDR1 MGHDK and CDR2 SYGVNS. CDR3 nucleotide sequence: TGTGCCAGCAGTGAATCGAGGGGGGCCGGAGATACGCAGTATTTT. Translating gives CASSESRGAGDTQYF. Supplemented by reference TRBV25-1 and TRBJ2-3, the full variable domain reads EADIYQTPRYLVIGTGKKITLECSQTMGHDKMYWYQQDPGMELHLIHYSYGVNSTEKGDLSSESTVSRIRTEHFPLTLESARPSHTSQYLCASSESRGAGDTQYFGPGTRLTVL.